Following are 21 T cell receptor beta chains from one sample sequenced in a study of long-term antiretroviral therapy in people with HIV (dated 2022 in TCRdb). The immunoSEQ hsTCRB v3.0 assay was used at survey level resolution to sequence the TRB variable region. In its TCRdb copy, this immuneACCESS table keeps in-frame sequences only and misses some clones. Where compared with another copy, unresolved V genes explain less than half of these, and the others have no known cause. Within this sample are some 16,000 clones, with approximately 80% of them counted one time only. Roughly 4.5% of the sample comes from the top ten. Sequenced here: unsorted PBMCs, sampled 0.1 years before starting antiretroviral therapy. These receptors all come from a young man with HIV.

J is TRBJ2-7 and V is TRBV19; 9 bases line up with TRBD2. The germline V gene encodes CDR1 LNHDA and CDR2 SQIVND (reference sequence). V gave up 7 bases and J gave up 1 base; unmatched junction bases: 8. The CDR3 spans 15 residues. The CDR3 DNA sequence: TGTGCCAGTAAGAGAGGAGCGGGAGGTTCCTACGAGCAGTACTTC. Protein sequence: CASKRGAGGSYEQYF.

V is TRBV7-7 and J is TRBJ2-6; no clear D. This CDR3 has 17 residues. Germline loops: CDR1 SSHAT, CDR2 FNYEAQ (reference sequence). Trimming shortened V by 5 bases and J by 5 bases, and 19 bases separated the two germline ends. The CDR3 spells CASSISPPQSRANVLTF. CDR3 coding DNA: TGTGCCAGCAGCATAAGTCCGCCACAAAGTCGGGCCAACGTCCTGACTTTC.

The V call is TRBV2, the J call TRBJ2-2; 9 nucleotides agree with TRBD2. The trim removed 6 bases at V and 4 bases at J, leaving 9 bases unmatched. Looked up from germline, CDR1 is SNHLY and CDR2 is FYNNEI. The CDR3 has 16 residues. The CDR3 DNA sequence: TGTGCCAGCAGGGGACGGGGCGGGAGGGCCACCGGGGAGCTGTTTTTT. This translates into CASRGRGGRATGELFF.

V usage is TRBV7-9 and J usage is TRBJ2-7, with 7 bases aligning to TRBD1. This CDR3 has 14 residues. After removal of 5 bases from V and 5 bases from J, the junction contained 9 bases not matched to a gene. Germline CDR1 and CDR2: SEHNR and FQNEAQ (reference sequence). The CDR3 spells CASSPPGTVDEQYF. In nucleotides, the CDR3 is TGTGCCAGCAGCCCGCCAGGGACAGTAGACGAGCAGTACTTC.

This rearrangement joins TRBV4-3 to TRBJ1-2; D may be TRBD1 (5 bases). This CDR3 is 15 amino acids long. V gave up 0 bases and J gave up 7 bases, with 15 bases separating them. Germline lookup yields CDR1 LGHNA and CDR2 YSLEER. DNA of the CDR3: TGCGCCAGCAGCCAAGATCCCGACGGTCAGGGTGGCTACACCTTC. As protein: CASSQDPDGQGGYTF.

CDR3 sequence reads: CASSLEGSGNTIYF. CDR3 nucleotide sequence: TGCGCCAGCAGCTTGGAGGGGTCTGGAAACACCATATATTTT. The rearrangement links TRBV5-1 to TRBJ1-3; possibly TRBD1 for D (5 bases). CDR1 and CDR2 (germline): SGHRS, YFSETQ. The germline V and J ends were trimmed by 0 bases and 1 base, with 5 bases remaining between them. The length of the CDR3 is 14 residues.

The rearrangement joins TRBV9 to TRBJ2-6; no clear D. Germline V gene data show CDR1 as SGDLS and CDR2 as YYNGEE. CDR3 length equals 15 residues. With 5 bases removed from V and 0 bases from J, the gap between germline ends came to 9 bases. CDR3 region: CASRDESSGANVLTF. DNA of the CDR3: TGTGCCAGCAGAGACGAAAGCTCTGGGGCCAACGTCCTGACTTTC.

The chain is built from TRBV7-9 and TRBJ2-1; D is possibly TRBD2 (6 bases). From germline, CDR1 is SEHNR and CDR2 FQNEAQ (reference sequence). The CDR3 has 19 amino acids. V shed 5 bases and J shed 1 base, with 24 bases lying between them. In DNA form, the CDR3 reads TGTGCCAGCAGCCCAGGAGAATGGTGGAGGGGAGTGTCCTACAATGAGCAGTTCTTC. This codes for CASSPGEWWRGVSYNEQFF.

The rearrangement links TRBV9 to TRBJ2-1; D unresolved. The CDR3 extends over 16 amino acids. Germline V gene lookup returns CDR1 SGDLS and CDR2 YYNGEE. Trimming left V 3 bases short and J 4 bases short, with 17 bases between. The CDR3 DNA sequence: TGTGCCAGCAGCGCCACTGACCGGAGCTATTACAATGAGCAGTTCTTC. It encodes CASSATDRSYYNEQFF.

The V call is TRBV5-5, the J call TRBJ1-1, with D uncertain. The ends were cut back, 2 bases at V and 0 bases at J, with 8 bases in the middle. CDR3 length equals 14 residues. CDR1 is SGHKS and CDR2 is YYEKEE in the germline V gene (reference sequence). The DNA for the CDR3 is TGTGCCAGCAGCTTCGGTAAGGTGAACACTGAAGCTTTCTTT. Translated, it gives CASSFGKVNTEAFF. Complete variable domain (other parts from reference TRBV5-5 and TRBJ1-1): DAGVTQSPTHLIKTRGQQVTLRCSPISGHKSVSWYQQVLGQGPQFIFQYYEKEERGRGNFPDRFSARQFPNYSSELNVNALLLGDSALYLCASSFGKVNTEAFFGQGTRLTVV.

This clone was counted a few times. For the CDR3, the DNA is TGTGCCAGCAGCCAGGAACTCTCAACTAATGAAAAACTGTTTTTT. This encodes CASSQELSTNEKLFF. The chain carries TRBV4-2 and TRBJ1-4; unclear D gene. The germline V gene has CDR1 LGHNA and CDR2 YNFKEQ. Deletions cut 3 bases from V and 0 bases from J, with 8 bases between. The CDR3 has 15 amino acids.

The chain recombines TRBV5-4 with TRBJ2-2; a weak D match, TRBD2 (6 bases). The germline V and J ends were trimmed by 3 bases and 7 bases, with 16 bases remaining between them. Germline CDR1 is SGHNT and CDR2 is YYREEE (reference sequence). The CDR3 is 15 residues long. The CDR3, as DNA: TGTGCCAGCAGCTGGGGGGAGGAGGGCAGCGGGGAGCTGTTTTTT. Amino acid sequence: CASSWGEEGSGELFF.

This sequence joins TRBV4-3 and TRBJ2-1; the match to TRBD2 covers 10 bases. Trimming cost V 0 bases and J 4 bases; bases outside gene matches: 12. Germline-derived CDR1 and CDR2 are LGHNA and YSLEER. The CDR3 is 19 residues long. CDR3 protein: CASSQDEGRAGGGYNEQFF. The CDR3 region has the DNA TGCGCCAGCAGCCAAGATGAAGGCCGAGCGGGAGGGGGATACAATGAGCAGTTCTTC.

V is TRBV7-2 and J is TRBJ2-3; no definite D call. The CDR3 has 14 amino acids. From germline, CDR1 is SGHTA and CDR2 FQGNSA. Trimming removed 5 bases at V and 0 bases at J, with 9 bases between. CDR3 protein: CASSLGRSTDTQYF. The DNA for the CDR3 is TGTGCCAGCAGCCTGGGCCGTAGCACAGATACGCAGTATTTT.

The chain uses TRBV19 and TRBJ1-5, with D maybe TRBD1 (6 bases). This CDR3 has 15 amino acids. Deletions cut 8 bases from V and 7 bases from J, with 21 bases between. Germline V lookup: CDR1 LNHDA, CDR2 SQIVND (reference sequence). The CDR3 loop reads CASRGAGALRQPQHF. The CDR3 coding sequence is TGTGCCAGTCGGGGCGCGGGGGCGCTTCGACAGCCCCAGCATTTT.

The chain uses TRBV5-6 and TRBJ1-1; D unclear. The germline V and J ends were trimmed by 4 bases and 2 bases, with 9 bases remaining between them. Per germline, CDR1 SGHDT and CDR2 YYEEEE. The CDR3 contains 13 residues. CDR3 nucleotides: TGTGCCAGCAGCCTTCGGCCCAACACTGAAGCTTTCTTT. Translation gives CASSLRPNTEAFF. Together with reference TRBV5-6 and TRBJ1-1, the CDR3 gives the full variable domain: DAGVTQSPTHLIKTRGQQVTLRCSPKSGHDTVSWYQQALGQGPQFIFQYYEEEERQRGNFPDRFSGHQFPNYSSELNVNALLLGDSALYLCASSLRPNTEAFFGQGTRLTVV.

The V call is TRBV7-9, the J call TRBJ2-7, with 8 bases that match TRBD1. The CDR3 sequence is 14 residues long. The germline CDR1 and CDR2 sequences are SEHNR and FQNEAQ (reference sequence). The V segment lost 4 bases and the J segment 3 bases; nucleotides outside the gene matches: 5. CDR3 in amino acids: CASSSPGQDYEQYF. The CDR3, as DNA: TGTGCCAGCAGCTCTCCGGGACAGGACTACGAGCAGTACTTC.

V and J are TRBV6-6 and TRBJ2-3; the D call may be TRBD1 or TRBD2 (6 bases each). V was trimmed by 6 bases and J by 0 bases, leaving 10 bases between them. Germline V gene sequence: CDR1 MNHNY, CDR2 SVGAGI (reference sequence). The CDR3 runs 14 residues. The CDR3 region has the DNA TGTGCCAGCAGGTGGGGGGCTAGCACAGATACGCAGTATTTT. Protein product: CASRWGASTDTQYF.

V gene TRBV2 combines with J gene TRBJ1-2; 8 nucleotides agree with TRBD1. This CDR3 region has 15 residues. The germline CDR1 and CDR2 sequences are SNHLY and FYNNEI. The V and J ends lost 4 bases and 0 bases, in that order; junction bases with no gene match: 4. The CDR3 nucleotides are TGTGCCAGCAGTGTGGGACAGGCAGCTAACTATGGCTACACCTTC. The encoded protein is CASSVGQAANYGYTF. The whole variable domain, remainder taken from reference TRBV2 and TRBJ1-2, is EPEVTQTPSHQVTQMGQEVILRCVPISNHLYFYWYRQILGQKVEFLVSFYNNEISEKSEIFDDQFSVERPDGSNFTLKIRSTKLEDSAMYFCASSVGQAANYGYTFGSGTRLTVV.

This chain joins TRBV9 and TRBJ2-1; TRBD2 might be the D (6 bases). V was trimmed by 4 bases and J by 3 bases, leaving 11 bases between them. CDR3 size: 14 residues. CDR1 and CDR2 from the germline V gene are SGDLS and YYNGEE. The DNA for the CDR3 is TGTGCCAGCAGCCTGGAGGAGGGCTACAATGAGCAGTTCTTC. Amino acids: CASSLEEGYNEQFF.

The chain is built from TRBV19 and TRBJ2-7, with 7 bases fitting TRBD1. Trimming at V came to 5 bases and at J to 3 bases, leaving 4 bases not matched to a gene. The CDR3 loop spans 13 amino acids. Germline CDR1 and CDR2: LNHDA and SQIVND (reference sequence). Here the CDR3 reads CASSSGQIYEQYF. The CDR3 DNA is TGTGCCAGTAGTTCGGGACAGATCTACGAGCAGTACTTC.